The 27 T cell receptor beta chains below come from one sample, sequenced in a study of regulatory T cells in long-lasting Graves disease. In building TCR beta libraries, iRepertoire HTBI primers were used together with Arm-PCR of CDR3 regions. TCRdb reprocessed the multiplex PCR reads with MiXCR, giving one entry per CDR3 protein. The sample has fewer than 450,000 distinct CDR3 sequences, over 14% seen once. Noted time point: newly diagnosed GD, antithyroid drugs for less than 3 months. Extracted RNA from PBMCs served as the source of the TCR library. These data are also associated with another study on T cells in Graves' hyperthyroidism and ophthalmopathy.

This sample comprised peripheral blood mononuclear cells (PBMCs), obtained at new diagnosis, from a patient treated with antithyroid drugs. These receptors were collected from a woman aged 40-49 years with Graves disease.

This clonotype has at least ten counts. Here the CDR3 DNA reads TGTGCCAGCAGCCCCATGGGGTCCACAGATACGCAGTATTTT. Its translation is CASSPMGSTDTQYF. The rearrangement links TRBV7-2 to TRBJ2-3; D is unresolved. This CDR3 comprises 14 residues. Trimming took off 5 bases at V and 2 bases at J, with 11 bases between the two ends. Per the germline V gene, CDR1 is SGHTA and CDR2 is FQGNSA.

This clonotype occurred a few times. The chain joins TRBV3-1 to TRBJ1-2; D call uncertain. This CDR3 is built from 14 residues. Germline CDR1 is LGHDT and CDR2 is YNNKEL (reference sequence). Trimming took off 2 bases at V and 8 bases at J, with 15 bases between the two ends. The CDR3 DNA follows: TGTGCCAGCAGCCAATCCGGACCTCGGAAAGGCTACACCTTC. Protein sequence: CASSQSGPRKGYTF.

This rearrangement joins TRBV20-1 to TRBJ2-6; no firm D call. The germline CDR1 and CDR2 sequences are DFQATT and SNEGSKA (reference sequence). The germline V and J ends were trimmed by 6 bases and 0 bases, with 9 bases remaining between them. The CDR3 covers 14 residues. The DNA for the CDR3 is TGCAGTGCCCGCCCTCTCTCTGGGGCCAACGTCCTGACTTTC. Encoded protein: CSARPLSGANVLTF.

This clonotype was found a few times. The V call is TRBV15, the J call TRBJ2-7, with a possible D match to TRBD1 (5 bases). V lost 0 bases and J lost 0, with 9 bases in between. Per germline, CDR1 LNHNV and CDR2 YYDKDF (reference sequence). This CDR3 has 15 residues. The CDR3 loop reads CATSRDRESSYEQYF. The CDR3 bases are TGTGCCACCAGCAGAGACAGGGAAAGCTCCTACGAGCAGTACTTC.

This clonotype was found many times. The rearrangement joins TRBV6-2 or TRBV6-3 to TRBJ2-7; D is undetermined. Germline assignment: CDR1 MNHEY and CDR2 SVGEGT. The CDR3 is 12 residues long. V dropped 2 bases and J dropped 6 bases, with 8 bases sitting between them. The CDR3 loop reads CASSYHSSEQYF. DNA of the CDR3: TGTGCCAGCAGTTACCATTCGAGCGAGCAGTACTTC.

This clonotype has at least ten counts. The chain couples TRBV5-4 to TRBJ1-4, with unresolved D. The CDR3 sequence is 13 residues long. Trimming cost V 6 bases and J 3 bases, with 9 bases left between them. CDR1 and CDR2 from the germline V gene are SGHNT and YYREEE (reference sequence). CDR3: CASKGGSNEKLFF. DNA for the CDR3: TGTGCCAGCAAGGGAGGGTCTAATGAAAAACTGTTTTTT.

This sequence joins TRBV5-6 and TRBJ2-1, with a weak D call TRBD1 (5 bases). The CDR3 spans 12 residues. V was shortened by 0 bases and J by 13 bases, with 11 bases between the two germline ends. Germline lookup yields CDR1 SGHDT and CDR2 YYEEEE. CDR3 amino acids: CASSLAAGAQFF. DNA for the CDR3: TGTGCCAGCAGCTTGGCGGCTGGGGCCCAGTTCTTC.

In its sample, this clonotype was seen a few times. For the CDR3, the DNA is TGTGCCAGCAGTTTACCTTCACTTCCGACAGGGCAAGATCAGCCCCAGCATTTT. It encodes CASSLPSLPTGQDQPQHF. The genes are TRBV28 and TRBJ1-5; 7 nucleotides line up with TRBD1. V gave up 2 bases and J gave up 5 bases; unmatched junction bases: 15. Germline CDR1 reads MDHEN; CDR2 reads SYDVKM. The CDR3 is 18 amino acids.

To note about this clonotype: It may be a read error: a sequence one base away is much more abundant. The conserved closing phenylalanine or tryptophan is absent in this CDR3, likely reflecting a read error. The chain combines TRBV7-3 with TRBJ1-1, with D perhaps matching TRBD1 (5 bases). CDR1 and CDR2 from the germline V gene are SGHTA and FQGTGA. This CDR3 spans 13 amino acids. V gave up 5 bases and J gave up 7 bases, with 14 bases separating them. As DNA, the CDR3 is TGTGCCAGCAGCCTGGTACCTAGGGGTGAAGCTTTCTCT. This gives the protein CASSLVPRGEAFS.

Only a few counts were recorded for this clonotype. This chain joins TRBV9 and TRBJ2-7; D gene uncertain. CDR1 is SGDLS and CDR2 is YYNGEE in the germline V gene. Trimming cost V 0 bases and J 0 bases, with 10 bases left between them. The CDR3 is 15 amino acids. CDR3 in amino acids: CASSVDGGSSYEQYF. The CDR3 DNA sequence: TGTGCCAGCAGCGTAGATGGCGGTAGCTCCTACGAGCAGTACTTC.

This clonotype has a count of ten or more. The chain couples TRBV19 to TRBJ1-1; D is unresolved. Germline CDR1 reads LNHDA; CDR2 reads SQIVND (reference sequence). The V end lost 7 bases, the J end lost 2 bases, and 11 bases lay between the germline ends. The CDR3 has 13 amino acids. This CDR3 reads CASTGRANTEAFF. The CDR3 coding sequence is TGTGCCAGTACGGGTAGAGCAAACACTGAAGCTTTCTTT.

Concerning this clonotype itself: Since a far larger clone is one base different, this is likely a read error. The missing conserved phenylalanine or tryptophan at the end of this CDR3 makes a read error likely. This chain links TRBV7-3 with TRBJ2-1, with 9 positions matching TRBD1. The J call could be wrong; TRBJ2-5 is a better fit for the DNA end. Germline CDR1 is SGHTA and CDR2 is FQGTGA. The length of the CDR3 is 15 residues. The CDR3 here is CASSRGQGYQETQYL. The CDR3 DNA follows: TGTGCCAGCAGTCGCGGACAGGGGTACCAAGAGACCCAGTACCTC.

This clonotype was detected a few times. This sequence joins TRBV18 and TRBJ2-7; a weak D match, TRBD2 (6 bases). Germline assignment: CDR1 KGHSH and CDR2 LQKENI. The CDR3 sequence is 15 residues long. V gave up 1 base and J gave up 7 bases, with 17 bases separating them. CDR3 protein: CASSPRDRGFGEQYF. CDR3 sequence (DNA): TGTGCCAGCTCACCACGGGACCGGGGGTTTGGGGAGCAGTACTTC.

This clonotype was counted at least ten times. The chain couples TRBV10-1 to TRBJ2-1, with TRBD2 matching 11 bases. J gave up 5 bases and V 1 base, and 13 bases lay outside the gene matches. The germline V gene has CDR1 WNHNN and CDR2 SYGVQD (reference sequence). The CDR3 is 19 amino acids. CDR3 sequence: CASSEYCPSGRPYHNEQFF. In DNA form, the CDR3 reads TGCGCCAGCAGTGAGTACTGTCCTAGCGGGAGGCCATACCACAATGAGCAGTTCTTC.

The genes are TRBV9 and TRBJ2-1, with D unresolved. This CDR3 has 15 amino acids. Germline V gives CDR1 SGDLS, CDR2 YYNGEE. The V end was cut by 3 bases, the J end by 6 bases, with 16 bases between. The DNA for the CDR3 is TGTGCCAGCAGCGGTAGGGCACCCCCCTTCAATGAGCAGTTCTTC. Translating gives CASSGRAPPFNEQFF.

This clonotype was seen repeatedly, ten times or more. The chain links TRBV10-3 to TRBJ2-1, with 9 bases matching TRBD2. The CDR3 sequence is 16 residues long. J was trimmed by 4 bases and V by 0 bases; bases with no gene match: 4. Per the germline V gene, CDR1 is ENHRY and CDR2 is SYGVKD. The CDR3 spells CAISESTAGGYNEQFF. In DNA, the CDR3 is TGTGCCATCAGTGAGTCGACTGCGGGAGGGTACAATGAGCAGTTCTTC.

This clonotype came up many times. V and J are TRBV6-1 and TRBJ1-6, with unresolved D. The germline V gene encodes CDR1 MNHNS and CDR2 SASEGT. This CDR3 contains 15 residues. The germline V and J ends were trimmed by 5 bases and 7 bases, with 15 bases remaining between them. CDR3 protein: CASSRPSLTNSPLHF. DNA for the CDR3: TGTGCCAGCAGTCGACCAAGCTTGACGAATTCACCCCTCCACTTT.

This rearrangement joins TRBV5-1 to TRBJ1-1; no clear D. Germline CDR1 SGHRS, CDR2 YFSETQ. The CDR3 length is 14 residues. V was cut by 2 bases and J by 3 bases, with 11 bases left in between. CDR3 nucleotides: TGCGCCAGCAGCTTCGGAGGCCAGTACACTGAAGCTTTCTTT. Residues: CASSFGGQYTEAFF.

This clonotype appeared many times. This sequence joins TRBV12-3 or TRBV12-4 and TRBJ2-7; 7 bases are a match to TRBD1. The CDR3 length is 14 residues. Trimming cost V 5 bases and J 3 bases; bases outside gene matches: 7. CDR3 in DNA: TGTGCCAGCAGTCCAGGGACAGCATTCTACGAGCAGTACTTC. This encodes CASSPGTAFYEQYF.

This clonotype was counted only a few times. The chain uses TRBV4-2 and TRBJ1-2; D gene unclear. Per germline, CDR1 LGHNA and CDR2 YNFKEQ. The ends were cut back, 0 bases at V and 3 bases at J, with 11 bases in the middle. The CDR3 spans 15 residues. Here the CDR3 DNA reads TGTGCCAGCAGCCAAGATGCAGCGGAATACTATGGCTACACCTTC. Translation gives CASSQDAAEYYGYTF.

Comment on this clonotype: A read error is likely here: a far larger clone is one base away. The J gene is TRBJ1-1, the V gene TRBV6-5; unclear D gene. Germline CDR1 reads MNHEY; CDR2 reads SVGAGI. V lost 8 bases to trimming and J lost 5 bases, with 15 bases between them. The CDR3 spans 13 residues. Here the CDR3 reads CASGLAVGTEAFF. The CDR3 coding sequence is TGTGCCAGCGGTTTAGCGGTGGGGACTGAAGCTTTCTTT.

This clonotype was observed at least ten times. The chain carries TRBV28 and TRBJ1-1, with D perhaps TRBD1 (5 bases). The length of the CDR3 is 15 residues. V was trimmed by 6 bases and J by 1 base, leaving 15 bases between them. CDR1 and CDR2 from the germline V gene are MDHEN and SYDVKM. The CDR3 here is CASSTLRGGNTEAFF. The CDR3 DNA sequence: TGTGCCAGCAGCACGCTACGGGGCGGGAACACTGAAGCTTTCTTT.

This chain links TRBV3-1 with TRBJ1-5; 9 bases agree with TRBD1. This CDR3 is built from 17 residues. V shed 1 base and J 6 bases; nucleotides not matched to a gene: 10. The germline gives CDR1 LGHDT, CDR2 YNNKEL (reference sequence). CDR3 sequence reads: CASSQGGTGKGIQPQHF. The CDR3 DNA sequence: TGTGCCAGCAGCCAAGGGGGGACAGGGAAAGGTATTCAGCCCCAGCATTTT.

The J gene is TRBJ1-5, the V gene TRBV19; D is ambiguous. The germline V gene encodes CDR1 LNHDA and CDR2 SQIVND (reference sequence). This CDR3 is 15 amino acids long. The V end was cut by 7 bases, the J end by 3 bases, with 16 bases between. The CDR3 region is CASTLGPAINQPQHF. As DNA, the CDR3 is TGTGCCAGTACCCTAGGACCGGCGATCAATCAGCCCCAGCATTTT.

This clonotype has more than one count but fewer than ten. This rearrangement joins TRBV19 to TRBJ1-5; D remains ambiguous. The CDR3 extends over 15 amino acids. Germline V lookup: CDR1 LNHDA, CDR2 SQIVND (reference sequence). Trimming cost V 5 bases and J 0 bases, with 11 bases left between them. The CDR3 DNA is TGTGCCAGTAGTCCAACAGTGTATAGCAATCAGCCCCAGCATTTT. Translated, it gives CASSPTVYSNQPQHF.

This clonotype was found a few times. The chain recombines TRBV15 with TRBJ2-7; D is unresolved. V lost 0 bases, J lost 4 bases, and 7 bases lay in between. CDR1 is LNHNV, CDR2 YYDKDF, per germline (reference sequence). CDR3 size: 13 residues. CDR3 sequence: CATSRDPEYEQYF. CDR3 coding DNA: TGTGCCACCAGCAGAGATCCCGAGTACGAGCAGTACTTC.

The table lists this clonotype with many counts. The chain uses TRBV2 and TRBJ2-3; D is unclear. Germline V lookup: CDR1 SNHLY, CDR2 FYNNEI. Trimming cost V 2 bases and J 1 base, with 4 bases left between them. The CDR3 has 13 residues. DNA for the CDR3: TGTGCCAGCAGTGAAAGCGGCACAGATACGCAGTATTTT. This codes for CASSESGTDTQYF.